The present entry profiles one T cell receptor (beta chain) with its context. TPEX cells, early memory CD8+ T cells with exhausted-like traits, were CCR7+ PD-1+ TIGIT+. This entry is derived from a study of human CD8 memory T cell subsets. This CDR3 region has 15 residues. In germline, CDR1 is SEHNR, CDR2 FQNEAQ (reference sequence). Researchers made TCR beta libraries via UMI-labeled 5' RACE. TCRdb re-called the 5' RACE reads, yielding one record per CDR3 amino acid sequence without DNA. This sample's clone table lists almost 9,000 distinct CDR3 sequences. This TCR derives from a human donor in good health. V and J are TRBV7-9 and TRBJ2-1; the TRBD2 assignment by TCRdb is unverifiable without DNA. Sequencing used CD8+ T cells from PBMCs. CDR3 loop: CASSFFAGGHNEQFF.